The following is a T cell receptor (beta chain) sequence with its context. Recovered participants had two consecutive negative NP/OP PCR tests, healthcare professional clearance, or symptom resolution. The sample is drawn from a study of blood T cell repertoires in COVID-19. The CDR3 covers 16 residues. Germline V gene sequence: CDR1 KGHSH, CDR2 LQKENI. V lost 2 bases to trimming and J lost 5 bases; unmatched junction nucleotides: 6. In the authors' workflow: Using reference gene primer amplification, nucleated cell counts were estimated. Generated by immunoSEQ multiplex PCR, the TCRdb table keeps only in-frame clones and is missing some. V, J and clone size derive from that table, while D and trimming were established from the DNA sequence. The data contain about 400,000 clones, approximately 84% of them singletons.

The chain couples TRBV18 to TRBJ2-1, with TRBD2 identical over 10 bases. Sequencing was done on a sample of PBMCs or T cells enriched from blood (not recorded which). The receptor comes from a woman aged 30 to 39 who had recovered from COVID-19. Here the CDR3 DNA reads TGTGCCAGCTCACCAGGCCAGCGGGGGGGCAACAATGAGCAGTTCTTC. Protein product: CASSPGQRGGNNEQFF.